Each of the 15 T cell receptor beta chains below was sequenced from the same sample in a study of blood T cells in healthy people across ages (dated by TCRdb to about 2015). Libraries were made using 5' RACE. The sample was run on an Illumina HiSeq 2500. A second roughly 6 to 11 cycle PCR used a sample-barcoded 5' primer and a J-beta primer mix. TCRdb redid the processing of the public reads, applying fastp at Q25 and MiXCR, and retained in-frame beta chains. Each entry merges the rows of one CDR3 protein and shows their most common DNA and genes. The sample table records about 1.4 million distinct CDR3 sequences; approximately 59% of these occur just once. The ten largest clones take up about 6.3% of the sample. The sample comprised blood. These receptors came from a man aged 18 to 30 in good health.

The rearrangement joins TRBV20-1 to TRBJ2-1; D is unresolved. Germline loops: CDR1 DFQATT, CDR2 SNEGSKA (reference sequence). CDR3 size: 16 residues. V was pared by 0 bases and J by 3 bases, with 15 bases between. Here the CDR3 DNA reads TGCAGTGCTAGAGACCCTCAAAACAGTGACTACAATGAGCAGTTCTTC. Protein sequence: CSARDPQNSDYNEQFF.

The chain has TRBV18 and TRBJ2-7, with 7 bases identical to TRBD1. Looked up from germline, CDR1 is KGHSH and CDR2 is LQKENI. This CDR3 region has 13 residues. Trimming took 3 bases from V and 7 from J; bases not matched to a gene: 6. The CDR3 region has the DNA TGTGCCAGCTCACCCCGGACAGGCGGGGAGCAGTACTTC. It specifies CASSPRTGGEQYF.

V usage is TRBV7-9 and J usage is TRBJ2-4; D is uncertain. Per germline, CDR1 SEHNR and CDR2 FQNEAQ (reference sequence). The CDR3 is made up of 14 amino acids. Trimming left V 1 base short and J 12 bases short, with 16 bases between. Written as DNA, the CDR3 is TGTGCCAGCAGCTTAGTCGTTTCTACTATGGCTCAGTACTTC. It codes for CASSLVVSTMAQYF.

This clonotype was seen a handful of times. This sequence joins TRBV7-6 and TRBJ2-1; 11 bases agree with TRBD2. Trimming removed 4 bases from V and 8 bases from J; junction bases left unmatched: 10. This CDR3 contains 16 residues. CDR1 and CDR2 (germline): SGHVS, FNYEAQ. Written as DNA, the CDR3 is TGTGCCAGCAGCTCAAAACTAGCGGGAGTGGGCGATGAGCAGTTCTTC. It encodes CASSSKLAGVGDEQFF.

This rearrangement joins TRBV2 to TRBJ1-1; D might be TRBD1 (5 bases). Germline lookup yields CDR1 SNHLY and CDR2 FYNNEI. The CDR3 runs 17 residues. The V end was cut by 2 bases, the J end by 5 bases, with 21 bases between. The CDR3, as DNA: TGTGCCAGCAGTGAATGGGGGGAGATAGGGGTGCGGACTGAAGCTTTCTTT. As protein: CASSEWGEIGVRTEAFF.

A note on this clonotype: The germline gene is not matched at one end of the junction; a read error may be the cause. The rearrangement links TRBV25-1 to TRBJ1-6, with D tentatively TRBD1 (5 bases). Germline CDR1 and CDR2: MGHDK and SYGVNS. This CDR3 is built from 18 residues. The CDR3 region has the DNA TGTGCCAGCGGTGATGTTACAGGACGTGGCTCCTATAATTCACCCCTCCACTTT. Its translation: CASGDVTGRGSYNSPLHF.

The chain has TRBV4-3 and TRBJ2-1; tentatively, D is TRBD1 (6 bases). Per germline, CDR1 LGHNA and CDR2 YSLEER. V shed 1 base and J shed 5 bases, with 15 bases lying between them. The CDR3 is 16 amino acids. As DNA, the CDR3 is TGCGCCAGCAGCCAAGGTAACAGGGATTGGGACAATGAGCAGTTCTTC. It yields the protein CASSQGNRDWDNEQFF.

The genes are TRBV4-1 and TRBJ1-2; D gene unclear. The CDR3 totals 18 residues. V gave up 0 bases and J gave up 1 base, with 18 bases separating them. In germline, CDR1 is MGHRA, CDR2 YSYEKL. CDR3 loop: CASSQEVRPAPLNYGYTF. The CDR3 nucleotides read TGCGCCAGCAGCCAAGAAGTCAGGCCAGCACCACTTAACTATGGCTACACCTTC.

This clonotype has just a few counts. The CDR3 here is CASSQEGRTNQPQHF. The CDR3 DNA reads TGTGCCAGCAGCCAAGAGGGCAGAACCAATCAGCCCCAGCATTTT. The rearrangement links TRBV3-1 to TRBJ1-5; D uncertain. This CDR3 is 15 amino acids long. V was shortened by 0 bases and J by 3 bases, with 9 bases between the two germline ends. The germline gives CDR1 LGHDT, CDR2 YNNKEL (reference sequence).

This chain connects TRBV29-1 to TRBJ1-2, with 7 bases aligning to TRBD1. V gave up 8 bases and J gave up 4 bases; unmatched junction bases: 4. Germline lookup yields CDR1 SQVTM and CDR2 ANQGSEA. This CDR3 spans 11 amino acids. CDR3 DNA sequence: TGCAGCTCGGGGACAGCCTATGGCTACACCTTC. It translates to CSSGTAYGYTF.

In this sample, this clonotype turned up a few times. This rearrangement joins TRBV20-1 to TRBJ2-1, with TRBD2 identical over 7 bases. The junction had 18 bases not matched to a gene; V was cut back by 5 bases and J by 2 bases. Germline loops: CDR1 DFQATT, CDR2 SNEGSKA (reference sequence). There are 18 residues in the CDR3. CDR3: CSAPPSEGGPEPYNEQFF. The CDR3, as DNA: TGCAGTGCTCCCCCCTCGGAGGGAGGGCCCGAACCCTACAATGAGCAGTTCTTC.

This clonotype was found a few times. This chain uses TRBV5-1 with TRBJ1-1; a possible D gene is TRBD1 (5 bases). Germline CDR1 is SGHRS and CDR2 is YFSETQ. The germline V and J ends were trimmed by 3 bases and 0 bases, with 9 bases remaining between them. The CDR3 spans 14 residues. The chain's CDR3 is CASSYGQLNTEAFF. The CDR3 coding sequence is TGCGCCAGCAGCTACGGACAACTGAACACTGAAGCTTTCTTT.

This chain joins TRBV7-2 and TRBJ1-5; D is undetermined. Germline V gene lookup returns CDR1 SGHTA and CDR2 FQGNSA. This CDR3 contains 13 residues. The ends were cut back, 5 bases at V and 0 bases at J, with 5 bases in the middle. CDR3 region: CASSTISNQPQHF. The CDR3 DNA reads TGTGCCAGCAGCACCATTAGCAATCAGCCCCAGCATTTT.

CDR3 in amino acids: CASSLMGDPNEQYF. The CDR3 DNA is TGTGCCAGCAGCTTAATGGGGGATCCCAATGAGCAGTACTTC. The chain couples TRBV7-2 to TRBJ2-7; D is possibly TRBD1 or TRBD2 (5 bases each). Germline V lookup: CDR1 SGHTA, CDR2 FQGNSA. The ends were cut back, 2 bases at V and 7 bases at J, with 15 bases in the middle. CDR3 length equals 14 residues.

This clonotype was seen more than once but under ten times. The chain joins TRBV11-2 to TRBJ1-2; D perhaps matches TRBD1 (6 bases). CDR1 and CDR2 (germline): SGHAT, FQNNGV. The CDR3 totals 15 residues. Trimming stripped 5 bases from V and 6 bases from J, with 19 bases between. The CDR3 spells CASSKRDTRVDGYTF. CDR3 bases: TGTGCCAGCAGCAAACGGGACACCCGAGTAGATGGCTACACCTTC.